The 5 T cell receptor beta chains given below trace back to one sample, sequenced in a study of Ad26.COV2.S vaccination and SARS-CoV-2 variants. Using immunoSEQ multiplex PCR, the repertoire was profiled, and TCRdb retains in-frame clones only, with some absent. The table shows some 640,000 clones, with more than 70% occurring only once. Treatment in this sample: 15 to 20 received Ad26.COV2.S at low or high dose, single or two shots; roughly 5 received placebo; per-sample allocation not given. At day 63 after the first vaccine or placebo injection, samples were drawn. The source was peripheral blood, collected in a trial of Ad26.COV2.S vaccine versus placebo. All receptors come from a person between 18 and 65 years old who received the Ad26.COV2.S COVID-19 vaccine or a placebo.

The chain has TRBV6-2 or TRBV6-3 and TRBJ2-2; 7 nucleotides line up with TRBD1. This CDR3 is built from 13 residues. V was pared by 1 base and J by 9 bases, with 2 bases of the junction left unmatched. The V gene's germline CDR1 is MNHEY and CDR2 SVGEGT. The CDR3, as DNA: TGTGCCAGCAGTTACTGGACAGGCCGGGAGCTGTTTTTT. Protein product: CASSYWTGRELFF.

The genes are TRBV30 and TRBJ2-5; D is possibly TRBD2 (5 bases). The germline V gene has CDR1 GTSNPN and CDR2 SVGIG (reference sequence). This CDR3 has 14 residues. Trimming shortened V by 1 base and J by 5 bases, and 14 bases separated the two germline ends. Written as DNA, the CDR3 is TGTGCCTGGAGTGCCCGCTTTAGAGGGGAGACCCAGTACTTC. Translated, it gives CAWSARFRGETQYF.

V and J are TRBV12-5 and TRBJ1-1; TRBD1 might be the D (6 bases). The CDR3 is made up of 18 amino acids. Per germline, CDR1 LGHNT and CDR2 FRNRAP. Trimming stripped 3 bases from V and 1 base from J, with 21 bases between. CDR3 bases: TGTGCTAGTGGTTTCTACCGACAATCAGGGGCCTCGAACACTGAAGCTTTCTTT. Residues: CASGFYRQSGASNTEAFF.

The chain couples TRBV5-6 to TRBJ1-2; 7 positions match TRBD1. V lost 4 bases to trimming and J lost 7 bases; unmatched junction nucleotides: 10. The CDR3 consists of 14 residues. Germline loops: CDR1 SGHDT, CDR2 YYEEEE. The DNA of the CDR3 is TGTGCCAGCAGCCAGCAGGGGGGGTTTCGTGGCTACACCTTC. Its translation is CASSQQGGFRGYTF. Supplemented by reference TRBV5-6 and TRBJ1-2, the full variable domain reads DAGVTQSPTHLIKTRGQQVTLRCSPKSGHDTVSWYQQALGQGPQFIFQYYEEEERQRGNFPDRFSGHQFPNYSSELNVNALLLGDSALYLCASSQQGGFRGYTFGSGTRLTVV.

Details on this clone: Other nucleotide sequences from this sample produce the same CDR3. J is TRBJ2-6 and V is TRBV7-8; D not certain. Per the germline V gene, CDR1 is SGHVS and CDR2 is FQNEAQ. This CDR3 region has 13 residues. Deletions cut 1 base from V and 3 bases from J, with 1 base between. This CDR3 reads CASSLGGANVLTF. The DNA of the CDR3 is TGTGCCAGCAGCTTAGGTGGGGCCAACGTCCTGACTTTC.